This T cell receptor (beta chain) was retrieved from a study of beta chain features in type 1 diabetes. Findings and caveats of the study: Diminished insertions and augmented deletions at VDJ junctions characterized type 1 diabetes patients.

The whole isolated RNA underwent reverse transcription, so sequencing captured expressed TCRB transcripts. The protocol was immunoSEQ multiplex PCR, while the TCRdb copy is restricted to in-frame clones and leaves out a portion. The table has under 90,000 clones, under 35% seen once; the top ten hold roughly 0.45%. A few counts support this clone. The antigen remains unidentified. Trimming at V came to 0 bases and at J to 5 bases, leaving 7 bases not matched to a gene. This CDR3 spans 17 amino acids. Germline assignment: CDR1 LGHNA and CDR2 YNFKEQ. The V call is TRBV4-2, the J call TRBJ2-1; 10 bases match TRBD2. The source is a woman aged 18-29 years in good health. The sample comprised stem cell memory CD4+ T cells from blood. The CDR3 DNA reads as TGTGCCAGCAGCCAAGATCAGTCAGCGGGAGGGGACAATGAGCAGTTCTTC. Amino acids: CASSQDQSAGGDNEQFF.